This note documents a single TCR beta chain sequence. The entry originates in a study of blood T cell repertoires in COVID-19. Some clones are missing from TCRdb's copy, which holds only in-frame ones; the method was immunoSEQ multiplex PCR. Seen here are a few hundred thousand clones, 75% to 90% observed once, and the top ten hold 4% to 5%. After removal of 4 bases from V and 7 bases from J, the junction contained 1 base not matched to a gene. Germline CDR1 and CDR2: SGHNT and YYREEE (reference sequence). The CDR3 consists of 13 residues. The sequenced sample consisted of peripheral blood. The chain uses TRBV5-4 and TRBJ1-4, with 10 bases matching TRBD1. The clonotype originates from a woman aged 40 to 55 who had recovered from COVID-19. This CDR3 is CASSGQGVEKLFF. CDR3 nucleotides: TGTGCCAGCAGCGGACAGGGGGTTGAAAAACTGTTTTTT.